These 30 T cell receptor beta chains share one sample of origin, sequenced in a study of identical twins. TCRdb analysed the 5' RACE reads with MiXCR anew, one entry per CDR3 protein. Here the sample spans around 1.7 million distinct CDR3 sequences, around 29% being singletons. Sample: cord blood. The receptor source for this set is a newborn girl in good health.

The chain uses TRBV7-9 and TRBJ2-1; 12 bases are a match to TRBD2. Per germline, CDR1 SEHNR and CDR2 FQNEAQ (reference sequence). J lost 10 bases, V lost 1 base, and 5 bases had no gene match. The CDR3 totals 15 residues. CDR3 loop: CASSLGLAGVLEQFF. The CDR3 DNA is TGTGCCAGCAGCTTAGGACTAGCGGGAGTCCTAGAGCAGTTCTTC. The entire variable domain, with the rest obtained from reference TRBV7-9 and TRBJ2-1, is as follows: DTGVSQNPRHKITKRGQNVTFRCDPISEHNRLYWYRQTLGQGPEFLTYFQNEAQLEKSRLLSDRFSAERPKGSFSTLEIQRTEQGDSAMYLCASSLGLAGVLEQFFGPGTRLTVL.

The rearrangement uses TRBV19 and TRBJ2-1; 7 bases align to TRBD1. There are 18 residues in the CDR3. The V gene's germline CDR1 is LNHDA and CDR2 SQIVND (reference sequence). V lost 6 bases to trimming and J lost 0 bases; unmatched junction nucleotides: 14. CDR3 loop: CASSPYRDRVSSYNEQFF. The CDR3 DNA reads as TGTGCCAGTAGCCCCTACAGAGACAGGGTAAGCTCCTACAATGAGCAGTTCTTC. The variable domain in full, with the rest retrieved from reference TRBV19 and TRBJ2-1, is DGGITQSPKYLFRKEGQNVTLSCEQNLNHDAMYWYRQDPGQGLRLIYYSQIVNDFQKGDIAEGYSVSREKKESFPLTVTSAQKNPTAFYLCASSPYRDRVSSYNEQFFGPGTRLTVL.

This clonotype occurred a few times. This rearrangement joins TRBV21-1 to TRBJ2-3. TRBV21-1 is given as a pseudogene. The CDR3 is 17 amino acids. The CDR3: CASSTPKGSASTDTQYF. Written as DNA, the CDR3 is TGTGCCAGCAGCACCCCAAAGGGATCAGCTAGCACAGATACGCAGTATTTT.

The J gene is TRBJ1-3, the V gene TRBV7-2; D not resolved. Germline V CDR1 and CDR2: SGHTA, FQGNSA. The CDR3 sequence is 11 residues long. V was clipped by 4 bases and J by 15 bases, with 13 bases between them. The CDR3 DNA sequence: TGTGCCAGCAGCTACGGACGCCTGACATATTTT. This sequence encodes CASSYGRLTYF.

This clonotype was counted only a few times. This sequence joins TRBV12-5 and TRBJ1-2, with D possibly TRBD1 on 5 matching bases. V lost 4 bases and J lost 2, with 5 bases in between. The CDR3 contains 12 residues. From germline, CDR1 is LGHNT and CDR2 FRNRAP. Written as DNA, the CDR3 is TGTGCTAGTGGTTGGGGGAACTATGGCTACACCTTC. This codes for CASGWGNYGYTF.

This clonotype was found a few times. A much more abundant neighbour one base away suggests this may be a read error. V gene TRBV6-6 combines with J gene TRBJ2-7, with unresolved D. The CDR3 contains 12 residues. CDR1 is MNHNY and CDR2 is SVGAGI in the germline V gene (reference sequence). V lost 5 bases and J 2 bases, leaving 7 bases between the germline ends. CDR3 DNA sequence: TGTGCCAGCAGTGATGCCCCCTACGAGCAGTACTTC. The encoded protein is CASSDAPYEQYF.

Turning to this clonotype: The junction departs from the called germline gene at one end, perhaps through a read error. The rearrangement links TRBV4-2 to TRBJ2-3; 12 bases agree with TRBD2. Germline CDR1 LGHNA, CDR2 YNFKEQ. This CDR3 region has 15 residues. This CDR3 is CASSQTSGGTGTQYF. The CDR3 DNA follows: TGTGCCAGCAGCCAGACTAGCGGGGGCACAGGTACGCAGTATTTT.

A few counts support this clonotype. This chain links TRBV21-1 with TRBJ2-5; TRBD2 is taken as the D call from the table, unchecked against the DNA. TRBV21-1 is assigned pseudogene status. The CDR3 has 15 residues. In nucleotides, the CDR3 is TGTGCCAGCAGCAAAGGTCCTAGCGCCACGGAGACCCAGTACTTC. It encodes CASSKGPSATETQYF.

This clonotype has just a few counts. The J gene is TRBJ1-5, the V gene TRBV25-1; perhaps TRBD1 as D (5 bases). The CDR3 has 14 amino acids. The ends were cut back, 1 base at V and 7 bases at J, with 11 bases in the middle. Germline V gene sequence: CDR1 MGHDK, CDR2 SYGVNS. This chain's CDR3 is CASSESGRDQPQHF. The CDR3 coding sequence is TGTGCCAGCAGTGAATCGGGCAGGGACCAGCCCCAGCATTTT.

This clonotype was seen many times. This may arise from a read error, as a much more abundant clone is one base away. The chain joins TRBV6-2 or TRBV6-3 to TRBJ2-3; 8 positions match TRBD2. Trimming removed 6 bases from V and 4 bases from J; junction bases left unmatched: 0. The CDR3 covers 12 residues. Per germline, CDR1 MNHEY and CDR2 SVGEGT. CDR3 region: CASRTSADTQYF. DNA of the CDR3: TGTGCCAGCAGGACTAGCGCAGATACGCAGTATTTT.

The table lists this clonotype with a few counts. This chain links TRBV5-1 with TRBJ1-1; no reliable D call. Germline CDR1 reads SGHRS; CDR2 reads YFSETQ. V lost 2 bases to trimming and J lost 6 bases, with 8 bases between them. CDR3 length: 12 residues. The CDR3 loop is CASSFEGPEAFF. In DNA form, the CDR3 reads TGCGCCAGCAGCTTTGAGGGTCCTGAAGCTTTCTTT.

The sample holds a few counts of this clonotype. The genes are TRBV24-1 and TRBJ1-4; the match to TRBD1 covers 9 bases. J lost 8 bases, V lost 6 bases, and 6 bases had no gene match. CDR1 KGHDR and CDR2 SFDVKD come from the germline V gene. The CDR3 sequence is 14 residues long. The CDR3 nucleotides read TGTGCCACCAGTAGCGGGACAGGGAGAGAAAAACTGTTTTTT. It specifies CATSSGTGREKLFF.

V is TRBV2 and J is TRBJ2-7; 9 bases fit TRBD2. This CDR3 contains 15 residues. Germline lookup yields CDR1 SNHLY and CDR2 FYNNEI. The V segment lost 2 bases and the J segment 2 bases; nucleotides outside the gene matches: 4. Written as DNA, the CDR3 is TGTGCCAGCAGTGAAAGCGGGGGGACCACCTACGAGCAGTACTTC. Amino acid sequence: CASSESGGTTYEQYF.

The chain links TRBV7-9 to TRBJ2-7; 7 nucleotides match TRBD1. V lost 9 bases and J lost 0; bases outside the gene matches: 11. Germline loops: CDR1 SEHNR, CDR2 FQNEAQ (reference sequence). The CDR3 is 15 residues long. The chain's CDR3 is CASQGFRDSSYEQYF. The CDR3, as DNA: TGTGCCAGTCAAGGCTTCCGGGACAGCTCCTACGAGCAGTACTTC.

This clonotype is a singleton in its sample. The V gene is TRBV5-1, the J gene TRBJ1-6; D remains unclear. Trimming pared 4 bases from V and 7 bases from J, leaving 9 bases between. This CDR3 region has 13 residues. Per germline, CDR1 SGHRS and CDR2 YFSETQ. The CDR3, as DNA: TGCGCCAGCAGCGTGGTGGACAATTCACCCCTCCACTTT. As protein: CASSVVDNSPLHF.

The chain's CDR3 is CASSTPGSYNEQFF. The DNA for the CDR3 is TGTGCCAGCAGCACACCGGGCTCCTACAATGAGCAGTTCTTC. This chain links TRBV3-1 with TRBJ2-1; no clear D. V was clipped by 5 bases and J by 0 bases, with 8 bases between them. The CDR3 totals 14 residues. Germline CDR1 and CDR2: LGHDT and YNNKEL (reference sequence).

This rearrangement joins TRBV5-1 to TRBJ2-1; no clear D gene. V was clipped by 4 bases and J by 1 base, with 9 bases between them. The CDR3 contains 14 residues. Germline CDR1 SGHRS, CDR2 YFSETQ. The CDR3 DNA follows: TGCGCCAGCAGCAAATCAGGTTCCTACAATGAGCAGTTCTTC. Amino acids: CASSKSGSYNEQFF.

This clonotype was counted only a few times. The CDR3 spells CASSLTSGRGSYEQYF. CDR3 bases: TGTGCCAGCAGTCTGACTAGCGGGAGGGGAAGCTACGAGCAGTACTTC. The chain couples TRBV28 to TRBJ2-7; 14 bases are shared with TRBD2. CDR1 is MDHEN, CDR2 SYDVKM, per germline. The CDR3 sequence is 16 residues long. Germline trimming cut 5 bases from V and 3 bases from J; bases unmatched to any gene: 6.

This clonotype showed up just a few times. The rearrangement links TRBV13 to TRBJ1-4; 8 nucleotides line up with TRBD1. With 5 bases clipped from V and 8 bases from J, the junction kept 7 bases outside the gene matches. The CDR3 length is 14 residues. The germline gives CDR1 PRHDT, CDR2 FYEKMQ (reference sequence). Here the CDR3 reads CASSKQGGVEKLFF. DNA of the CDR3: TGTGCCAGCAGCAAACAGGGGGGAGTGGAAAAACTGTTTTTT.

The chain's CDR3 is CASSQVGGADNQPQHF. The DNA for the CDR3 is TGTGCCAGCAGCCAAGTCGGTGGGGCTGACAATCAGCCCCAGCATTTT. This chain links TRBV4-2 with TRBJ1-5, with D perhaps TRBD1 (5 bases). The germline V and J ends were trimmed by 1 base and 3 bases, with 13 bases remaining between them. Germline CDR1 is LGHNA and CDR2 is YNFKEQ. This CDR3 is built from 16 residues.

This clonotype has a handful of counts. The rearrangement uses TRBV11-2 and TRBJ2-1; possibly TRBD1 for D (6 bases). With 4 bases removed from V and 2 bases from J, the gap between germline ends came to 15 bases. The CDR3 length is 16 residues. Looked up from germline, CDR1 is SGHAT and CDR2 is FQNNGV. As DNA, the CDR3 is TGTGCCAGCAGCTACGGAAAAGGGGGAGCCTACAATGAGCAGTTCTTC. It is translated as CASSYGKGGAYNEQFF.

The V gene is TRBV12-3 or TRBV12-4, the J gene TRBJ1-1, with D unresolved. Trimming pared 3 bases from V and 0 bases from J, leaving 11 bases between. The CDR3 contains 15 residues. As DNA, the CDR3 is TGTGCCAGCAGTTTCTATGAGTCTATGAACACTGAAGCTTTCTTT. Its translation is CASSFYESMNTEAFF.

This clonotype was detected only once. The J gene is TRBJ2-7, the V gene TRBV4-1; D gene ambiguous. V lost 0 bases, J lost 4 bases, and 7 bases lay in between. This CDR3 is 13 amino acids long. Germline loops: CDR1 MGHRA, CDR2 YSYEKL. The DNA for the CDR3 is TGCGCCAGCAGCCAAGATCACGGTTACGAGCAGTACTTC. Its translation is CASSQDHGYEQYF.

This clonotype was counted between two and nine times. The chain employs TRBV28 and TRBJ2-5; no definite D call. Per the germline V gene, CDR1 is MDHEN and CDR2 is SYDVKM. The CDR3 is 14 amino acids. V dropped 3 bases and J dropped 1 base, with 9 bases sitting between them. In DNA form, the CDR3 reads TGTGCCAGCAGTTTCGCCGTGGGCCAAGAGACCCAGTACTTC. This encodes CASSFAVGQETQYF. The whole variable domain, filled in from reference TRBV28 and TRBJ2-5, reads DVKVTQSSRYLVKRTGEKVFLECVQDMDHENMFWYRQDPGLGLRLIYFSYDVKMKEKGDIPEGYSVSREKKERFSLILESASTNQTSMYLCASSFAVGQETQYFGPGTRLLVL.

DNA for the CDR3: TGCTTTCGACTAGCGGGAGGGACCTACAATGAGCAGTACTTC. This sequence encodes CFRLAGGTYNEQYF. The V call is TRBV29-1, the J call TRBJ2-1; 14 nucleotides match TRBD2. The J call may be wrong; the DNA end is better matched by TRBJ2-7. The CDR3 covers 14 residues. Germline CDR1 is SQVTM and CDR2 is ANQGSEA.

J is TRBJ2-3 and V is TRBV7-9, with 8 bases matching TRBD2. The CDR3 loop spans 16 amino acids. V dropped 1 base and J dropped 2; count of bases not matched to a gene: 5. CDR1 and CDR2 from the germline V gene are SEHNR and FQNEAQ (reference sequence). CDR3 in amino acids: CASSLVPSGYTDTQYF. The CDR3 DNA reads as TGTGCCAGCAGCTTAGTCCCTAGCGGGTACACAGATACGCAGTATTTT.

The rearrangement uses TRBV10-3 and TRBJ1-2; D gene ambiguous. CDR1 and CDR2 (germline): ENHRY, SYGVKD. V lost 3 bases, J lost 2 bases, and 10 bases lay in between. The CDR3 loop spans 14 amino acids. CDR3 region: CAISEALGNYGYTF. The DNA of the CDR3 is TGTGCCATCAGTGAAGCCCTTGGGAACTATGGCTACACCTTC.

Concerning this clonotype itself: Relative to the germline gene, one junction end is altered; a read error may explain this. The gene calls are TRBV4-1 and TRBJ2-3; possible D gene TRBD2, 6 bases. The CDR3 length is 14 residues. CDR1 is MGHRA, CDR2 YSYEKL, per germline. The CDR3 loop reads CASSQVGRTDTQYF. In DNA form, the CDR3 reads TGTGCCAGCAGCCAAGTGGGGAGGACAGATACGCAGTATTTT.

The V gene is TRBV5-6, the J gene TRBJ2-7; 8 bases map to TRBD1. CDR3 length: 13 residues. Germline CDR1 is SGHDT and CDR2 is YYEEEE. Losses at the gene ends were 6 bases for V and 2 bases for J; bases not matched to a gene: 4. The DNA of the CDR3 is TGTGCCAGCAAAATACAGGGGGCCTACGAGCAGTACTTC. It translates to CASKIQGAYEQYF.

Note on this clonotype: A junction boundary mismatches the germline segment, possibly from a read error. The chain employs TRBV4-1 and TRBJ2-1, with 13 bases identical to TRBD2. CDR1 and CDR2 (germline): MGHRA, YSYEKL. The CDR3 runs 16 residues. CDR3 sequence: CASSPTSGRALYEQCF. As DNA, the CDR3 is TGCGCCAGCAGCCCCACTAGCGGGAGGGCTCTCTATGAGCAGTGCTTC.